This TCR beta chain was obtained from a study of blood T cell repertoires in COVID-19. Background on the study: Sites in the United States, Italy and Spain provided acute and convalescent COVID-19 samples. PBMCs, B-cell-depleted T cells, or T cells provided the cDNA or gDNA that made up the material.

Assay used: immunoSEQ multiplex PCR; TCRdb lists only in-frame clones, some missing. The sample records 300,000 to 400,000 clones, roughly 88% being singletons. This clone was recorded once. The source is a young woman with COVID-19, enrolled during active disease. Source material: peripheral blood.

CDR3 region: CASSQEINRGMNYGYTF. The CDR3 DNA sequence: TGCGCCAGCAGCCAAGAAATTAACAGGGGGATGAACTATGGCTACACCTTC. This chain links TRBV4-1 with TRBJ1-2, with TRBD1 identical over 8 bases. The CDR3 runs 17 residues. After removal of 0 bases from V and 2 bases from J, the junction contained 8 bases not matched to a gene. Germline-derived CDR1 and CDR2 are MGHRA and YSYEKL.